This T cell receptor (beta chain) was sequenced for a study of T cells after yellow fever vaccination. The germline V gene encodes CDR1 LNHNV and CDR2 YYDKDF (reference sequence). V was cut by 0 bases and J by 3 bases, with 11 bases left in between. CDR3 length equals 15 residues. 5'RACE template switching added a universal primer site and UMIs to TCR cDNA. MiXCR, applied by TCRdb to the 5' RACE reads, yields one record per CDR3 protein. The sample shows about 320,000 distinct CDR3 sequences, 9.5% to 15% of them seen only once. General observations from the study: Researchers report a weaker secondary response that nonetheless peaked faster, day 5 versus 15.

About this clonotype itself: Its antigen is as yet unknown.

This sample comprised CD4+ T cells sorted from PBMCs, obtained 15 days after the yellow fever booster vaccination. V is TRBV15 and J is TRBJ2-5; unclear D gene. The TCR was taken from a man in his late teens or twenties who received the YFV17D yellow fever vaccine. CDR3: CATSRDESTKETQYF. The CDR3 DNA is TGTGCCACCAGCAGAGATGAGTCAACTAAAGAGACCCAGTACTTC.